Following are 28 T cell receptor beta chains from one sample sequenced in a study of blood T cell repertoires in COVID-19. The method was immunoSEQ multiplex PCR; TCRdb's version includes in-frame clones alone and lacks a portion of them. The sample holds approximately 400,000 clones, about 91% seen once. Sample: peripheral blood. These receptors originate from a woman aged 50 to 60 with COVID-19, enrolled during active disease.

This chain uses TRBV24-1 with TRBJ2-5; D not certain. The germline gives CDR1 KGHDR, CDR2 SFDVKD. CDR3 length: 13 residues. The V end lost 2 bases, the J end lost 5 bases, and 8 bases lay between the germline ends. The DNA of the CDR3 is TGTGCCACCAGTGATTCGCACCGGGAGACCCAGTACTTC. Amino acids: CATSDSHRETQYF.

This clone was detected only once. This sequence joins TRBV5-1 and TRBJ1-2; tentatively, D is TRBD1 (6 bases). The CDR3 has 16 amino acids. V lost 9 bases and J 6 bases, leaving 27 bases between the germline ends. Germline V CDR1 and CDR2: SGHRS, YFSETQ. CDR3 sequence reads: CATSKFTGNSANGYTF. The CDR3 DNA reads as TGCGCCACCTCGAAATTCACAGGGAACAGTGCGAATGGCTACACCTTC. Drawing the rest from reference TRBV5-1 and TRBJ1-2, the complete variable domain is KAGVTQTPRYLIKTRGQQVTLSCSPISGHRSVSWYQQTPGQGLQFLFEYFSETQRNKGNFPGRFSGRQFSNSRSEMNVSTLELGDSALYLCATSKFTGNSANGYTFGSGTRLTVV.

The DNA for the CDR3 is TGCGCCAGCAGCGCCTCGGGACAGGGGGTGGTCACCGGGGAGCTGTTTTTT. This encodes CASSASGQGVVTGELFF. The genes are TRBV4-1 and TRBJ2-2; 11 bases map to TRBD1. Trimming removed 5 bases from V and 4 bases from J; junction bases left unmatched: 9. The CDR3 is 17 residues long. Looked up from germline, CDR1 is MGHRA and CDR2 is YSYEKL.

This clone has a single count. The chain carries TRBV27 and TRBJ1-1; D unresolved. The CDR3 length is 15 residues. Germline assignment: CDR1 MNHEY and CDR2 SMNVEV (reference sequence). With 3 bases removed from V and 4 bases from J, the gap between germline ends came to 15 bases. The CDR3 DNA follows: TGTGCCAGCAGTTTGGGCGCTGAGACGCGCACTGAAGCTTTCTTT. Amino acid sequence: CASSLGAETRTEAFF.

This chain connects TRBV29-1 to TRBJ2-6; the match to TRBD1 covers 12 bases. Germline CDR1 reads SQVTM; CDR2 reads ANQGSEA. The CDR3 runs to 18 residues. Trimming cost V 6 bases and J 4 bases; bases outside gene matches: 13. The CDR3 is CSVSGTGGAYVGANVLTF. The CDR3 coding sequence is TGCAGCGTCTCCGGGACAGGGGGCGCTTACGTAGGGGCCAACGTCCTGACTTTC.

This clone was counted a few times. The chain couples TRBV27 to TRBJ2-1; D possibly corresponds to TRBD2 (6 bases). CDR3 size: 14 residues. Germline CDR1 and CDR2: MNHEY and SMNVEV (reference sequence). V lost 3 bases and J lost 6, with 12 bases in between. Here the CDR3 DNA reads TGTGCCAGCAGTTTGGGAGGCGGCGCCAATGAGCAGTTCTTC. Residues: CASSLGGGANEQFF.

This sequence joins TRBV6-5 and TRBJ2-7, with a tentative D call TRBD1 (5 bases). Germline V gene data show CDR1 as MNHEY and CDR2 as SVGAGI. V was trimmed by 6 bases and J by 2 bases, leaving 14 bases between them. The CDR3 is 14 amino acids. CDR3 nucleotides: TGTGCCAGCAGAGGACCAGGGATCCCCTACGAGCAGTACTTC. The encoded protein is CASRGPGIPYEQYF.

J is TRBJ2-2 and V is TRBV15; 10 bases line up with TRBD1. V lost 10 bases, J lost 6 bases, and 2 bases stayed unmatched. Germline V gene sequence: CDR1 LNHNV, CDR2 YYDKDF (reference sequence). The CDR3 loop spans 12 amino acids. DNA for the CDR3: TGTGCCATAGGGACAGGGGCCGGGGAGCTGTTTTTT. Translating it yields CAIGTGAGELFF.

V and J are TRBV29-1 and TRBJ2-7; maybe TRBD1 (6 bases). Germline CDR1 reads SQVTM; CDR2 reads ANQGSEA. CDR3 length: 12 amino acids. V shed 5 bases and J shed 1 base, with 9 bases lying between them. This CDR3 is CSVHGQSYEQYF. CDR3 coding DNA: TGCAGCGTTCATGGACAGTCCTACGAGCAGTACTTC.

The chain uses TRBV5-6 and TRBJ1-2; no reliable D call. V was pared by 4 bases and J by 13 bases, with 14 bases between. The CDR3 has 11 residues. Germline CDR1 and CDR2: SGHDT and YYEEEE. The CDR3 bases are TGTGCCAGCAGCACTCAATCGGGAAGCACCTTC. Translating gives CASSTQSGSTF.

The V and J genes are TRBV5-1 and TRBJ2-3, with 8 positions matching TRBD2. CDR1 and CDR2 from the germline V gene are SGHRS and YFSETQ. The CDR3 covers 14 residues. V shed 2 bases and J 4 bases; nucleotides not matched to a gene: 3. This CDR3 reads CASSFRTSPDTQYF. CDR3 DNA sequence: TGCGCCAGCAGCTTCCGGACTAGCCCAGATACGCAGTATTTT.

The chain carries TRBV7-9 and TRBJ2-7, with 7 bases identical to TRBD1. J was trimmed by 3 bases and V by 0 bases; bases with no gene match: 8. There are 16 residues in the CDR3. The germline V gene has CDR1 SEHNR and CDR2 FQNEAQ (reference sequence). The CDR3 reads CASSLAGQIMIYEQYF. The CDR3 region has the DNA TGTGCCAGCAGCTTAGCGGGACAGATTATGATCTACGAGCAGTACTTC.

The rearrangement joins TRBV9 to TRBJ2-3; D may be TRBD2 (6 bases). The CDR3 totals 14 residues. V was shortened by 0 bases and J by 2 bases, with 7 bases between the two germline ends. The germline V gene has CDR1 SGDLS and CDR2 YYNGEE. The CDR3 loop is CASSVGGDTDTQYF. As DNA, the CDR3 is TGTGCCAGCAGCGTAGGCGGGGACACAGATACGCAGTATTTT.

As for this clone: The identical CDR3 is also encoded by other nucleotide sequences in the sample. The chain carries TRBV5-1 and TRBJ2-7, with TRBD2 identical over 11 bases. The CDR3 runs to 14 residues. Per germline, CDR1 SGHRS and CDR2 YFSETQ. V lost 4 bases and J lost 3; bases outside the gene matches: 3. The CDR3 region has the DNA TGCGCCAGCAGCCTTAGCGGGGGGGACTACGAGCAGTACTTC. The encoded protein is CASSLSGGDYEQYF.

CDR3 nucleotides: TGTGCCAGCAGGACGGGGAACTACAATGAGCAGTTCTTC. Encoded protein: CASRTGNYNEQFF. The chain employs TRBV27 and TRBJ2-1, with a possible D match to TRBD2 (5 bases). CDR1 is MNHEY, CDR2 SMNVEV, per germline (reference sequence). The CDR3 has 13 residues. Between the trimmed V and J ends, which lost 6 bases and 3 bases, there was a span of 9 bases.

The chain uses TRBV29-1 and TRBJ1-4; 7 nucleotides agree with TRBD1. Germline lookup yields CDR1 SQVTM and CDR2 ANQGSEA. This CDR3 region has 13 residues. Trimming cost V 6 bases and J 8 bases; bases outside gene matches: 9. The CDR3 DNA reads as TGCAGCGTGCGACAGGGTAGGGAGGAAAAACTGTTTTTT. This translates into CSVRQGREEKLFF.

In this sample, this clone turned up many times. The rearrangement links TRBV7-9 to TRBJ1-2; no clear D gene. There are 13 residues in the CDR3. CDR1 and CDR2 (germline): SEHNR, FQNEAQ (reference sequence). Trimming pared 2 bases from V and 7 bases from J, leaving 11 bases between. The DNA of the CDR3 is TGTGCCAGCAGCTTATCGTCGGGAACTGGCTACACCTTC. It translates to CASSLSSGTGYTF.

The J gene is TRBJ1-4, the V gene TRBV19; perhaps TRBD1 as D (6 bases). CDR3 length: 14 amino acids. Germline CDR1 reads LNHDA; CDR2 reads SQIVND (reference sequence). Trimming removed 8 bases at V and 0 bases at J, with 10 bases between. CDR3 protein: CASRTGPTNEKLFF. CDR3 bases: TGTGCCAGTCGAACAGGGCCAACTAATGAAAAACTGTTTTTT.

The gene calls are TRBV19 and TRBJ2-3; unclear D gene. Trimming removed 1 base from V and 1 base from J, with 15 bases in between. The CDR3 spans 17 residues. The germline V gene encodes CDR1 LNHDA and CDR2 SQIVND (reference sequence). The CDR3 spells CASSIVGQNAGTDTQYF. For the CDR3, the DNA is TGTGCCAGTAGTATAGTGGGCCAGAATGCTGGCACAGATACGCAGTATTTT.

This rearrangement joins TRBV28 to TRBJ1-1; D unresolved. V was clipped by 3 bases and J by 8 bases, with 7 bases between them. CDR1 is MDHEN, CDR2 SYDVKM, per germline. The CDR3 contains 11 residues. CDR3 in DNA: TGTGCCAGCAGTTTTTCGGGGGAAGCTTTCTTT. This gives the protein CASSFSGEAFF.

The chain joins TRBV10-2 to TRBJ1-2; TRBD1 might be the D (6 bases). Germline lookup yields CDR1 WSHSY and CDR2 SAAADI. The length of the CDR3 is 15 residues. V lost 5 bases, J lost 0 bases, and 13 bases lay in between. The CDR3 sequence: CASSPVRTANYGYTF. The CDR3 DNA follows: TGCGCCAGCAGTCCCGTGAGGACAGCTAACTATGGCTACACCTTC.

The chain employs TRBV10-1 and TRBJ1-1, with no clear D. The length of the CDR3 is 13 residues. V lost 1 base, J lost 8 bases, and 11 bases lay in between. Looked up from germline, CDR1 is WNHNN and CDR2 is SYGVQD (reference sequence). CDR3 amino acids: CASSEFGRREAFF. The CDR3 DNA reads as TGCGCCAGCAGTGAGTTTGGGCGGAGGGAAGCTTTCTTT.

The V and J genes are TRBV9 and TRBJ2-6; weak D call: TRBD1 (6 bases). Germline values: CDR1 SGDLS, CDR2 YYNGEE. V was trimmed by 4 bases and J by 0 bases, leaving 17 bases between them. This CDR3 is 18 amino acids long. The CDR3 DNA is TGTGCCAGCAGCCAGACCCGGGACAAACGCTCTGGGGCCAACGTCCTGACTTTC. Translation: CASSQTRDKRSGANVLTF.

This chain joins TRBV4-1 and TRBJ2-4, with D perhaps TRBD2 (5 bases). This CDR3 is 17 amino acids long. Trimming left V 0 bases short and J 0 bases short, with 12 bases between. Germline assignment: CDR1 MGHRA and CDR2 YSYEKL. CDR3 protein: CASSQERLKIAKNIQYF. The CDR3 DNA follows: TGCGCCAGCAGCCAAGAACGACTAAAAATAGCCAAAAACATTCAGTACTTC.

The V and J genes are TRBV5-1 and TRBJ2-5; TRBD1 might be the D (5 bases). Germline loops: CDR1 SGHRS, CDR2 YFSETQ. The CDR3 is 15 amino acids. The germline V and J ends were trimmed by 4 bases and 7 bases, with 20 bases remaining between them. The CDR3 spells CASSKDTAETGTQYF. The CDR3 DNA follows: TGCGCCAGCAGCAAGGACACGGCGGAGACGGGGACCCAGTACTTC.

CDR3 region: CASSLGAGGLSTDTQYF. In DNA form, the CDR3 reads TGTGCCAGCAGCTTAGGAGCGGGGGGGCTAAGCACAGATACGCAGTATTTT. V is TRBV5-5 and J is TRBJ2-3; 10 bases match TRBD2. The V segment lost 2 bases and the J segment 0 bases; nucleotides outside the gene matches: 6. Germline V gene data show CDR1 as SGHKS and CDR2 as YYEKEE (reference sequence). This CDR3 contains 17 residues.

V and J are TRBV7-2 and TRBJ2-3; maybe TRBD2 (6 bases). Germline V CDR1 and CDR2: SGHTA, FQGNSA. The V end lost 8 bases, the J end lost 6 bases, and 18 bases lay between the germline ends. The CDR3 is 14 amino acids. CDR3 bases: TGTGCCAGCGGGACTCAACCACCGCCGGATACGCAGTATTTT. Translated, it gives CASGTQPPPDTQYF.

The V and J genes are TRBV6-1 and TRBJ2-5; D might be TRBD1 (6 bases). Trimming removed 2 bases from V and 0 bases from J, with 7 bases in between. This CDR3 is built from 14 residues. CDR1 is MNHNS, CDR2 SASEGT, per germline. CDR3 in DNA: TGTGCCAGCAGTGAAACAGGGCACCAAGAGACCCAGTACTTC. As protein: CASSETGHQETQYF.